Following are 27 T cell receptor beta chains from one sample sequenced in a study of memory CD4+ T cells and cytomegalovirus serostatus. Clones were sequenced by immunoSEQ multiplex PCR, and TCRdb holds only the in-frame ones, with some missing. The sample records some 52,000 clones, around 83% being singletons. The sort gate was single viable CD3+CD4+CD8-CD45RO+ cells for memory CD4+ T cells. Sequencing was performed on memory CD4+ T cells from blood. All receptors derive from an adult in good health and CMV-seropositive.

The chain joins TRBV6-5 to TRBJ2-1, with 7 bases fitting TRBD2. The junction had 7 bases not matched to a gene; V was cut back by 0 bases and J by 5 bases. CDR3 length: 16 residues. Germline loops: CDR1 MNHEY, CDR2 SVGAGI. The CDR3 coding sequence is TGTGCCAGCAGTTACTCTGGCGGGAGATCGAACAATGAGCAGTTCTTC. It specifies CASSYSGGRSNNEQFF.

This clone was detected once. This chain connects TRBV9 to TRBJ1-1; 7 nucleotides line up with TRBD1. The ends lost 4 bases at V and 4 bases at J; junction bases unmatched: 7. In germline, CDR1 is SGDLS, CDR2 YYNGEE. The CDR3 consists of 14 residues. DNA for the CDR3: TGTGCCAGCAGCCCAGGGGGAGGGGGCACTGAAGCTTTCTTT. Protein: CASSPGGGGTEAFF.

This clone was picked up one time. The CDR3 here is CATSRDIQGRSTDTQYF. For the CDR3, the DNA is TGTGCCACCAGCAGAGATATCCAGGGGAGATCCACAGATACGCAGTATTTT. The chain joins TRBV15 to TRBJ2-3, with a weak D call TRBD1 (6 bases). From germline, CDR1 is LNHNV and CDR2 YYDKDF (reference sequence). This CDR3 region has 17 residues. V was cut by 0 bases and J by 2 bases, with 15 bases left in between.

The V gene is TRBV5-5, the J gene TRBJ2-3; 9 bases align to TRBD2. Germline assignment: CDR1 SGHKS and CDR2 YYEKEE (reference sequence). The CDR3 loop spans 14 amino acids. Unmatched junction bases numbered 2, after V lost 5 bases and J lost 1 base. The CDR3 protein is CASRASGGTDTQYF. The CDR3 DNA is TGTGCCAGCAGGGCTAGCGGGGGCACAGATACGCAGTATTTT. The full variable domain, with the rest looked up from reference TRBV5-5 and TRBJ2-3, is DAGVTQSPTHLIKTRGQQVTLRCSPISGHKSVSWYQQVLGQGPQFIFQYYEKEERGRGNFPDRFSARQFPNYSSELNVNALLLGDSALYLCASRASGGTDTQYFGPGTRLTVL.

V gene TRBV28 combines with J gene TRBJ1-1; TRBD1 matches at 7 bases. CDR3 length: 16 residues. J gave up 3 bases and V 6 bases, and 13 bases lay outside the gene matches. CDR1 MDHEN and CDR2 SYDVKM come from the germline V gene. CDR3 coding DNA: TGTGCCAGCAGACTCACGACAGGGACCAAGGACACTGAAGCTTTCTTT. Protein sequence: CASRLTTGTKDTEAFF.

The V and J genes are TRBV21-1 and TRBJ2-7; TRBD1, the table's D call, lacks a check against the DNA. TRBV21-1 constitutes a pseudogene. CDR3 length equals 14 residues. The CDR3 DNA reads as TGTGCCAGCAGCAACTCCAGGACAGGGTACGAGCAGTACTTC. It specifies CASSNSRTGYEQYF.

The chain employs TRBV5-1 and TRBJ1-5; the D gene is possibly TRBD1 (5 bases). CDR3 length equals 16 residues. Germline V gene sequence: CDR1 SGHRS, CDR2 YFSETQ. V shed 0 bases and J shed 4 bases, with 14 bases lying between them. CDR3 residues: CASSLEVGQPNQPQHF. CDR3 in DNA: TGCGCCAGCAGCTTGGAAGTTGGACAACCTAATCAGCCCCAGCATTTT.

The chain is built from TRBV5-4 and TRBJ1-1; no reliable D call. The V gene's germline CDR1 is SGHNT and CDR2 YYREEE (reference sequence). V was trimmed by 0 bases and J by 0 bases, leaving 9 bases between them. The CDR3 length is 15 residues. The CDR3 loop is CASSLVGVVNTEAFF. CDR3 bases: TGTGCCAGCAGCTTGGTAGGCGTGGTGAACACTGAAGCTTTCTTT.

The V gene is TRBV18, the J gene TRBJ1-4; D not certain. The CDR3 has 16 residues. Germline CDR1 is KGHSH and CDR2 is LQKENI. V was cut by 3 bases and J by 8 bases, with 19 bases left in between. The CDR3 DNA sequence: TGTGCCAGCTCACCTCGCACCGGCACATCAAGCGAAAAACTGTTTTTT. Encoded protein: CASSPRTGTSSEKLFF.

J is TRBJ1-1 and V is TRBV13; D uncertain. Germline assignment: CDR1 PRHDT and CDR2 FYEKMQ (reference sequence). This CDR3 contains 13 residues. The V end was cut by 0 bases, the J end by 7 bases, with 9 bases between. CDR3 in amino acids: CASSLGRSREAFF. In DNA form, the CDR3 reads TGTGCCAGCAGCTTAGGCCGTAGCCGTGAAGCTTTCTTT.

The V gene is TRBV11-2, the J gene TRBJ1-1, with D hard to call. Deletions cut 1 base from V and 0 bases from J, with 6 bases between. The CDR3 contains 14 residues. From germline, CDR1 is SGHAT and CDR2 FQNNGV. The CDR3 region is CASSLAGLNTEAFF. The CDR3 DNA reads as TGTGCCAGCAGCTTAGCAGGCTTGAACACTGAAGCTTTCTTT.

The chain recombines TRBV6-5 with TRBJ2-6; D gene uncertain. Trimming removed 6 bases at V and 0 bases at J, with 9 bases between. This CDR3 is built from 15 residues. Germline V gene data show CDR1 as MNHEY and CDR2 as SVGAGI. The CDR3 bases are TGTGCCAGCAGACCGCAGAGCTCTGGGGCCAACGTCCTGACTTTC. This sequence encodes CASRPQSSGANVLTF.

The V and J genes are TRBV7-2 and TRBJ1-1; no firm D call. The CDR3 is 12 amino acids. Germline V lookup: CDR1 SGHTA, CDR2 FQGNSA. Trimming cost V 2 bases and J 7 bases, with 8 bases left between them. The CDR3 spells CASSLYGVEAFF. DNA of the CDR3: TGTGCCAGCAGCTTATACGGGGTTGAAGCTTTCTTT.

This rearrangement joins TRBV30 to TRBJ2-1, with D unresolved. Germline lookup yields CDR1 GTSNPN and CDR2 SVGIG (reference sequence). V was clipped by 4 bases and J by 10 bases, with 23 bases between them. The CDR3 has 15 residues. CDR3 amino acids: CAWIVPTGKGWEQFF. The DNA for the CDR3 is TGTGCCTGGATAGTCCCAACGGGTAAGGGATGGGAGCAGTTCTTC.

Here the CDR3 DNA reads TGTGCCAGCAGCCTAAGTTTGAATCAGCCCCAGCATTTT. As protein: CASSLSLNQPQHF. The chain links TRBV7-8 to TRBJ1-5, with unresolved D. V gave up 5 bases and J gave up 4 bases, with 9 bases separating them. The CDR3 is made up of 13 amino acids. Per the germline V gene, CDR1 is SGHVS and CDR2 is FQNEAQ.

The CDR3 bases are TGTGCCAGCAGCTTAGCGCGAGACAGGGGGTACAATGAGCAGTTCTTC. It encodes CASSLARDRGYNEQFF. This sequence joins TRBV7-2 and TRBJ2-1; 9 nucleotides align to TRBD1. Germline V gene lookup returns CDR1 SGHTA and CDR2 FQGNSA. With V trimmed by 0 bases and J by 4 bases, 4 bases remained unmatched. The CDR3 is made up of 16 amino acids.

This sequence joins TRBV4-3 and TRBJ2-3; 7 bases match TRBD2. V trimming: 0 bases; J trimming: 7 bases; junction bases outside the gene matches: 13. CDR3 length equals 17 residues. Germline V lookup: CDR1 LGHNA, CDR2 YSLEER. In DNA form, the CDR3 reads TGCGCCAGCAGCCAAGATCGGCGGGGGAGCCTATCCCATACGCAGTATTTT. This gives the protein CASSQDRRGSLSHTQYF.

V usage is TRBV6-5 and J usage is TRBJ1-2, with a tentative D call TRBD1 (6 bases). Deletions cut 0 bases from V and 6 bases from J, with 14 bases between. The CDR3 spans 15 residues. Per the germline V gene, CDR1 is MNHEY and CDR2 is SVGAGI. The CDR3 reads CASSYSGGLENGYTF. In nucleotides, the CDR3 is TGTGCCAGCAGTTACTCGGGGGGCTTAGAGAATGGCTACACCTTC.

The V and J genes are TRBV6-5 and TRBJ1-6; no reliable D call. CDR1 and CDR2 (germline): MNHEY, SVGAGI. The CDR3 extends over 16 amino acids. V gave up 0 bases and J gave up 4 bases, with 10 bases separating them. In DNA form, the CDR3 reads TGTGCCAGCAGTTACTCCCAAGGAGGGTATAATTCACCCCTCCACTTT. This sequence encodes CASSYSQGGYNSPLHF.

The rearrangement uses TRBV6-5 and TRBJ1-6; no clear D. Germline V gives CDR1 MNHEY, CDR2 SVGAGI. This CDR3 is built from 15 residues. Trimming removed 6 bases from V and 11 bases from J, with 20 bases in between. The CDR3 DNA reads TGTGCCAGCAGAGTCGATTCGGGCAGGATTGCACCCCTCCACTTT. It translates to CASRVDSGRIAPLHF.

This chain connects TRBV28 to TRBJ2-5; maybe TRBD2 (6 bases). CDR1 MDHEN and CDR2 SYDVKM come from the germline V gene. Trimming removed 7 bases from V and 3 bases from J, with 24 bases in between. The CDR3 totals 17 residues. In DNA form, the CDR3 reads TGTGCCAGCACCATAGGTCCACTTGCGGGATCAGAAGAGACCCAGTACTTC. Its translation: CASTIGPLAGSEETQYF.

The chain joins TRBV7-2 to TRBJ2-7; perhaps TRBD1 as D (6 bases). This CDR3 spans 14 amino acids. Germline CDR1 reads SGHTA; CDR2 reads FQGNSA. Trimming took off 4 bases at V and 5 bases at J, with 15 bases between the two ends. The CDR3 nucleotides are TGTGCCAGCAGCTCTGGTCCCCAGGGGAACGAGCAGTACTTC. Its protein product is CASSSGPQGNEQYF.

The J gene is TRBJ2-5, the V gene TRBV7-2, with 7 bases lining up with TRBD2. Germline CDR1 reads SGHTA; CDR2 reads FQGNSA. V trimming: 7 bases; J trimming: 7 bases; junction bases outside the gene matches: 18. The CDR3 totals 16 residues. CDR3 in amino acids: CASTEKEVAGPGTQYF. CDR3 nucleotides: TGTGCCAGCACCGAGAAGGAGGTAGCGGGCCCCGGGACCCAGTACTTC.

The CDR3 DNA follows: TGTGCCAGCAGCCACCGTCCGGCTAGCGGCTCCTACAATGAGCAGTTCTTC. Its translation: CASSHRPASGSYNEQFF. V usage is TRBV5-8 and J usage is TRBJ2-1, with 7 bases aligning to TRBD2. The CDR3 length is 17 residues. Looked up from germline, CDR1 is SGHTS and CDR2 is YDEGEE. V was clipped by 4 bases and J by 0 bases; unmatched bases: 10. The entire variable domain, with the rest obtained from reference TRBV5-8 and TRBJ2-1, is as follows: EAGVTQSPTHLIKTRGQQATLRCSPISGHTSVYWYQQALGLGLQFLLWYDEGEERNRGNFPPRFSGRQFPNYSSELNVNALELEDSALYLCASSHRPASGSYNEQFFGPGTRLTVL.

V and J are TRBV25-1 and TRBJ2-7, with a weak D call TRBD1 (5 bases). Between the trimmed V and J ends, which lost 2 bases and 3 bases, there was a span of 8 bases. Germline V gives CDR1 MGHDK, CDR2 SYGVNS. The CDR3 covers 13 residues. CDR3 DNA: TGTGCCAGCAGTGAACCAGGGCACTACGAGCAGTACTTC. Its translation is CASSEPGHYEQYF.

The chain employs TRBV11-2 and TRBJ2-1, with D perhaps TRBD1 or TRBD2 (5 bases each). The CDR3 is 13 amino acids. V lost 2 bases and J 8 bases, leaving 10 bases between the germline ends. Germline V CDR1 and CDR2: SGHAT, FQNNGV. The CDR3 sequence is CASSLFEGHEQFF. CDR3 nucleotides: TGTGCCAGCAGCTTATTCGAGGGACATGAGCAGTTCTTC.

The CDR3 nucleotides are TGTGCCAGTAGTACGTGGGACAGGGTAGGAAAACTGTTTTTT. Translating it yields CASSTWDRVGKLFF. V and J are TRBV19 and TRBJ1-4, with 9 bases lining up with TRBD1. The CDR3 extends over 14 amino acids. The germline V gene encodes CDR1 LNHDA and CDR2 SQIVND (reference sequence). Losses at the gene ends were 4 bases for V and 10 bases for J; bases not matched to a gene: 7.